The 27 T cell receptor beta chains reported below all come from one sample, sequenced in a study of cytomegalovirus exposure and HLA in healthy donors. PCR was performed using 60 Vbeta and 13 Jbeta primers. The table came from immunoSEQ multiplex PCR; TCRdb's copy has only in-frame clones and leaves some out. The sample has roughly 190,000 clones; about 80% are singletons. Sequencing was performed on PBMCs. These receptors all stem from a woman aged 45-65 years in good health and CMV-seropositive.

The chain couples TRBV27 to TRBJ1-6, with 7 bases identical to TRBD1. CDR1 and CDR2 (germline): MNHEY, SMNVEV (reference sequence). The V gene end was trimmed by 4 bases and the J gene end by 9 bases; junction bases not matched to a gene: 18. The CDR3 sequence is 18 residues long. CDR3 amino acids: CASSSSGTATFRGSPLHF. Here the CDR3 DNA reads TGTGCCAGCAGTTCCTCTGGGACAGCCACCTTTAGGGGTTCACCCCTCCACTTT.

CDR3 protein: CASSYSGVIYGYTF. In DNA, the CDR3 is TGTGCCAGCAGTTACTCCGGGGTCATCTATGGCTACACCTTC. The chain has TRBV6-6 and TRBJ1-2; D unclear. From germline, CDR1 is MNHNY and CDR2 SVGAGI (reference sequence). The CDR3 runs 14 residues. V lost 0 bases and J 4 bases, leaving 9 bases between the germline ends.

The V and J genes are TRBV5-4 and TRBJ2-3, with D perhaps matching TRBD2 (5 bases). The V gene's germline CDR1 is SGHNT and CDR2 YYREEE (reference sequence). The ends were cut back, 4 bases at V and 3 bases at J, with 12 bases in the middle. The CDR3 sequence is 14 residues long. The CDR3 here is CASSIGLPTDTQYF. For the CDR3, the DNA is TGTGCCAGCAGCATAGGACTCCCTACAGATACGCAGTATTTT.

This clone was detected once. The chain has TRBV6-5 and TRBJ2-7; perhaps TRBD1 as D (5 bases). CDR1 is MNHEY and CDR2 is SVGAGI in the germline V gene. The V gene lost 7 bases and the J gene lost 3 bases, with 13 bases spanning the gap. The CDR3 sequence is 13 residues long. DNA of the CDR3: TGTGCCAGCATATCAGGGCTGATCTACGAGCAGTACTTC. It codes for CASISGLIYEQYF.

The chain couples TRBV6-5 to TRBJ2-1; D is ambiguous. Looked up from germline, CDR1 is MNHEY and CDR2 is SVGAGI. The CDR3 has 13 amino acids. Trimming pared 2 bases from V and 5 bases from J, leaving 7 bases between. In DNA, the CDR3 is TGTGCCAGCAGTTACAAGTCTAACAATGAGCAGTTCTTC. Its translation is CASSYKSNNEQFF.

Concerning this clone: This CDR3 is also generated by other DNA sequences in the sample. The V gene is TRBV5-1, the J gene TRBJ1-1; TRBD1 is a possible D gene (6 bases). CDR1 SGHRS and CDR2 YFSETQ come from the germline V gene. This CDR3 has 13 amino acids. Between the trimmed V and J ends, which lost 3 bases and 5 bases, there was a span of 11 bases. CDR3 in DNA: TGCGCCAGCAGCTCACAGGGAAGTACTGAAGCTTTCTTT. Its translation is CASSSQGSTEAFF.

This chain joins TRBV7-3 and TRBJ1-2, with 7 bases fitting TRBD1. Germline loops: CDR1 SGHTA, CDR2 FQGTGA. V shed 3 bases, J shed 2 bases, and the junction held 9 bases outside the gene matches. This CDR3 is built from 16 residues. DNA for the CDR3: TGTGCCAGCAGCTTGGCCCCCGGGACAGTAAACTATGGCTACACCTTC. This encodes CASSLAPGTVNYGYTF.

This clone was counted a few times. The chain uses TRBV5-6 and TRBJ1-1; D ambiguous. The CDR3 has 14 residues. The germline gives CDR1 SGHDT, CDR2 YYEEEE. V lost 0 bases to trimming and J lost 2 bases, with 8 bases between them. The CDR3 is CASSLGESNTEAFF. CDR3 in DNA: TGTGCCAGCAGCTTGGGAGAGAGTAACACTGAAGCTTTCTTT.

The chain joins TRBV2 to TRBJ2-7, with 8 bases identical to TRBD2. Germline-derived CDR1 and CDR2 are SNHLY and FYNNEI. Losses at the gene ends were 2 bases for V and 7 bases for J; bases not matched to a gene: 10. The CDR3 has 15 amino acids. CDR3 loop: CASSETGGGPGEQYF. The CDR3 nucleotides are TGTGCCAGCAGTGAAACGGGGGGGGGCCCTGGAGAGCAGTACTTC.

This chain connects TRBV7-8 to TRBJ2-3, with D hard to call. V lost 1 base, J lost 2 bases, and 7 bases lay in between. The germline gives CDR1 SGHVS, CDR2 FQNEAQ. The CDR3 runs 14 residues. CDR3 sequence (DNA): TGTGCCAGCAGCTTAGTTCCAGACACAGATACGCAGTATTTT. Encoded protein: CASSLVPDTDTQYF.

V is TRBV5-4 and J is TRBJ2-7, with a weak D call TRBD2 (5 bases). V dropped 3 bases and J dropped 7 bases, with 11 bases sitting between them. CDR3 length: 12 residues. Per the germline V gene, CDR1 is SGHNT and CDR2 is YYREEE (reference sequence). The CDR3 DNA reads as TGTGCCAGCAGCTCGGGGAGTGGGGAGCAGTACTTC. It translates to CASSSGSGEQYF.

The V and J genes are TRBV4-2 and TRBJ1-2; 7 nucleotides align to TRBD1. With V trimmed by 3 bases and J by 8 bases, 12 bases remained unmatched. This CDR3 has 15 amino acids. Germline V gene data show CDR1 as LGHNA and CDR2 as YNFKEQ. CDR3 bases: TGTGCCAGCAGCCAGATTCTGACAGGGTTAGAGGGCTACACCTTC. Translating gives CASSQILTGLEGYTF.

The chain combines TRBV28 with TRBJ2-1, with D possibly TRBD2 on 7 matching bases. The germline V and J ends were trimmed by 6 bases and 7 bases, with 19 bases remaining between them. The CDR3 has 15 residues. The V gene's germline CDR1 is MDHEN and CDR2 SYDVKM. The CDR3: CASSPTSGGPNEQFF. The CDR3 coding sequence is TGTGCCAGCAGCCCTACCTCCGGGGGGCCGAATGAGCAGTTCTTC.

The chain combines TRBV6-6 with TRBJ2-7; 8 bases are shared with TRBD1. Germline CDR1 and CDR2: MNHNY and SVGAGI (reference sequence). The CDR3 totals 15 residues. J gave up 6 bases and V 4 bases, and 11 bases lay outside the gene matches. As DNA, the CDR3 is TGTGCCAGCAGTTTCAACCGGGACAGGTGGAGCGAGCAGTACTTC. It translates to CASSFNRDRWSEQYF.

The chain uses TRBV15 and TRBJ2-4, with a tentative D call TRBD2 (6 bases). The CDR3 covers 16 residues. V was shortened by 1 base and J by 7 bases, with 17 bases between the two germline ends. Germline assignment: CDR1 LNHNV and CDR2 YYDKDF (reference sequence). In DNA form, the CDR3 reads TGTGCCACCAGCAGAGGGATGCAGGGTGCGGGGAACATTCAGTACTTC. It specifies CATSRGMQGAGNIQYF.

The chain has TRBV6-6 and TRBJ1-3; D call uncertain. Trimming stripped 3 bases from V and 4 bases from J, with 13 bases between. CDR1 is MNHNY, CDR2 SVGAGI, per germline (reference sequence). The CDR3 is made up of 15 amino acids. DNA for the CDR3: TGTGCCAGCAGTTATAGCGGGAGAGACGGAAACACCATATATTTT. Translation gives CASSYSGRDGNTIYF.

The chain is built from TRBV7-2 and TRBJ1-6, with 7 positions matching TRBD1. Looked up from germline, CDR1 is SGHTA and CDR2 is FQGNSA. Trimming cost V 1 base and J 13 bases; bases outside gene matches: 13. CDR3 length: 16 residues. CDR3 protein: CASSLGRSQGLPPLHF. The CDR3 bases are TGTGCCAGCAGCTTAGGAAGGTCACAGGGGCTCCCCCCCCTCCACTTT.

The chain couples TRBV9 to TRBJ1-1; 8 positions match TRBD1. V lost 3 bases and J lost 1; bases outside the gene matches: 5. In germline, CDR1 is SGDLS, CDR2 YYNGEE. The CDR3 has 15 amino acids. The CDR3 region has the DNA TGTGCCAGCAGCGAGGCGACAGGGGCGAACACTGAAGCTTTCTTT. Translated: CASSEATGANTEAFF. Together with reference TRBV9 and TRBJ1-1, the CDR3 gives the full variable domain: DSGVTQTPKHLITATGQRVTLRCSPRSGDLSVYWYQQSLDQGLQFLIQYYNGEERAKGNILERFSAQQFPDLHSELNLSSLELGDSALYFCASSEATGANTEAFFGQGTRLTVV.

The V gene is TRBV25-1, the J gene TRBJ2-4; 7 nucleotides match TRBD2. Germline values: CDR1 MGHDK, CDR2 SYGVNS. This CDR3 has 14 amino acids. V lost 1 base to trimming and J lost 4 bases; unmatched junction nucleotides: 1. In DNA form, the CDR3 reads TGTGCCAGCAGTGAATGGGGAGGGAAAAACATTCAGTACTTC. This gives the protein CASSEWGGKNIQYF.

This CDR3 reads CASSLWGLVYYNEQFF. CDR3 DNA sequence: TGTGCCAGCAGCTTGTGGGGACTAGTGTACTACAATGAGCAGTTCTTC. The V gene is TRBV5-6, the J gene TRBJ2-1, with 8 nucleotides matching TRBD2. The CDR3 is 16 amino acids. After removal of 1 base from V and 3 bases from J, the junction contained 6 bases not matched to a gene. Germline values: CDR1 SGHDT, CDR2 YYEEEE.

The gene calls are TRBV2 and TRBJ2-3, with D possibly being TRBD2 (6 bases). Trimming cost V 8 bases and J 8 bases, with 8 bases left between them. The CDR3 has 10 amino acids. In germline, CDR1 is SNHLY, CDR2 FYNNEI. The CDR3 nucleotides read TGTGCCAGCCGGAGGGCTACGCAGTATTTT. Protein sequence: CASRRATQYF.

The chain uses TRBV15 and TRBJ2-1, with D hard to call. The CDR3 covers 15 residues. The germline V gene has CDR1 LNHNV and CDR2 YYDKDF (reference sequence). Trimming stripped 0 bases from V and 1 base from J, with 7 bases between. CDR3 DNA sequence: TGTGCCACCAGCAGAGAGGAGCGTTCCTACAATGAGCAGTTCTTC. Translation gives CATSREERSYNEQFF.

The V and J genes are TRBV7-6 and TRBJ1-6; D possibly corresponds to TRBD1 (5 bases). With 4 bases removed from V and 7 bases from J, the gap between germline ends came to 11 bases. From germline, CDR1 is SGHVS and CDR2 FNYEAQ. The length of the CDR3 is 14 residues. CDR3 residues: CASSSGRENSPLHF. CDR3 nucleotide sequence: TGTGCCAGCAGCTCGGGACGGGAGAATTCACCCCTCCACTTT.

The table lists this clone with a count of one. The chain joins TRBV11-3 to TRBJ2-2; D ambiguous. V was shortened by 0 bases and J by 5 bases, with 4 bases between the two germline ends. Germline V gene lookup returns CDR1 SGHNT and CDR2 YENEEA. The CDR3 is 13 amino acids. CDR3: CASSLDPTGELFF. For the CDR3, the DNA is TGTGCCAGCAGCTTAGATCCTACCGGGGAGCTGTTTTTT. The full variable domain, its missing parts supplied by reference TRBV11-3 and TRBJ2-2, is EAGVVQSPRYKIIEKKQPVAFWCNPISGHNTLYWYLQNLGQGPELLIRYENEEAVDDSQLPKDRFSAERLKGVDSTLKIQPAELGDSAVYLCASSLDPTGELFFGEGSRLTVL.

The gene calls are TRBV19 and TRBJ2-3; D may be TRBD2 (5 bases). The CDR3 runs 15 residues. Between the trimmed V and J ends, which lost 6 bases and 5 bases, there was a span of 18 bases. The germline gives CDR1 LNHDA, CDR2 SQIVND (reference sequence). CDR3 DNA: TGTGCCAGTAGGGCGAGGTATCGGGATGAAGATACGCAGTATTTT. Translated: CASRARYRDEDTQYF.

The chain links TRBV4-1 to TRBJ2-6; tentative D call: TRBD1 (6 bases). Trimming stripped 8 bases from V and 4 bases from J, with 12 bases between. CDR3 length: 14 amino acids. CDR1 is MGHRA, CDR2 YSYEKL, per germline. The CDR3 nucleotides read TGCGCCAGCGCAGGGGTGGTCGGGGCCAACGTCCTGACTTTC. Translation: CASAGVVGANVLTF.

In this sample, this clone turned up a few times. The CDR3 nucleotides read TGTGCCAGCAGTTCCCGACTAGCTTCGGATACGCAGTATTTT. This translates into CASSSRLASDTQYF. This chain uses TRBV6-5 with TRBJ2-3; 7 nucleotides agree with TRBD2. Germline assignment: CDR1 MNHEY and CDR2 SVGAGI. Germline trimming cut 4 bases from V and 6 bases from J; bases unmatched to any gene: 7. The CDR3 totals 14 residues.